This TCR beta chain was sequenced for a study of cytomegalovirus exposure and HLA in healthy donors. Across the whole study: Under 90% of more than 300 genotyped donors fell in the Caucasian-associated ancestry cluster.

Vbeta (60) and Jbeta (13) primers were used in the PCR. Assay used: immunoSEQ multiplex PCR; TCRdb lists only in-frame clones, some missing. In the table there are roughly 160,000 clones, around 85% of which are singletons. As to this clone: What it recognizes is unknown.

Study conclusions and caveats: Reportedly, fewer N-insertions than the approximately 690-donor mean appeared in an Asian-associated ancestry cluster in a later analysis. Equally common other TCR beta chains were less clonally expanded than HLA-associated ones, a later analysis found.

This CDR3 has 15 residues. Germline loops: CDR1 SGHRS, CDR2 YFSETQ. Germline trimming cut 4 bases from V and 5 bases from J; bases unmatched to any gene: 10. The gene calls are TRBV5-1 and TRBJ2-5; TRBD1 agrees at 8 bases. This sequence originates from a boy aged 2 to 9 in good health and CMV-seronegative. Sequenced sample: PBMCs. CDR3 protein: CASSGVDRAGETQYF. For the CDR3, the DNA is TGCGCCAGCAGCGGAGTGGACAGGGCCGGCGAGACCCAGTACTTC.